The 10 T cell receptor beta chains below come from one sample, sequenced in a study of blood T cell repertoires in COVID-19. Libraries were prepared by immunoSEQ multiplex PCR; TCRdb keeps only in-frame clonotypes and omits some of them. The sample records more than 300,000 clones, under 95% being singletons. Sequenced: PBMCs or T cells enriched from blood (not recorded which). Receptors originate from a woman aged 25 to 39 who had recovered from COVID-19.

The chain has TRBV9 and TRBJ1-2; 10 nucleotides agree with TRBD1. The CDR3 consists of 15 residues. V gave up 4 bases and J gave up 0 bases; unmatched junction bases: 3. Germline V gene sequence: CDR1 SGDLS, CDR2 YYNGEE. The CDR3 nucleotides read TGTGCCAGCAGCTCCGACAGGGGGCCTAACTATGGCTACACCTTC. Its translation is CASSSDRGPNYGYTF.

The chain recombines TRBV27 with TRBJ2-7; D gene unclear. CDR1 MNHEY and CDR2 SMNVEV come from the germline V gene (reference sequence). The CDR3 is 13 amino acids. Deletions cut 2 bases from V and 0 bases from J, with 5 bases between. DNA of the CDR3: TGTGCCAGCAGTTTAGCAGACTCCTACGAGCAGTACTTC. It is translated as CASSLADSYEQYF.

The table lists this clone with a count of one. The V call is TRBV14, the J call TRBJ1-1, with D possibly TRBD1 on 5 matching bases. The germline V gene has CDR1 SGHDN and CDR2 FVKESK. The CDR3 sequence is 14 residues long. The V and J ends lost 4 bases and 5 bases respectively, with 14 bases between them. CDR3 nucleotides: TGTGCCAGCAGCCCCGGACACCCGAGGACTGAAGCTTTCTTT. This codes for CASSPGHPRTEAFF.

The genes are TRBV25-1 and TRBJ2-7; 7 positions agree with TRBD2. V dropped 4 bases and J dropped 6; count of bases not matched to a gene: 6. The CDR3 length is 13 residues. Germline lookup yields CDR1 MGHDK and CDR2 SYGVNS. CDR3 loop: CASSAGLVGEQYF. The CDR3 DNA reads as TGTGCCAGCAGTGCCGGACTAGTGGGCGAGCAGTACTTC.

This chain uses TRBV6-1 with TRBJ2-7; D is possibly TRBD1 (8 bases). With 2 bases removed from V and 6 bases from J, the gap between germline ends came to 14 bases. The CDR3 spans 14 residues. Germline V gene sequence: CDR1 MNHNS, CDR2 SASEGT. CDR3 sequence (DNA): TGTGCCAGCAGTGAAAGAACAGGGGGGGGCGAGCAGTACTTC. Protein sequence: CASSERTGGGEQYF.

The chain uses TRBV11-3 and TRBJ2-1; no reliable D call. The CDR3 totals 15 residues. Trimming cost V 2 bases and J 0 bases, with 8 bases left between them. Germline values: CDR1 SGHNT, CDR2 YENEEA. Here the CDR3 DNA reads TGTGCCAGCAGCTTAAAACCGAGCTCCTACAATGAGCAGTTCTTC. It is translated as CASSLKPSSYNEQFF. Based on the CDR3 plus reference TRBV11-3 and TRBJ2-1, the full variable domain is EAGVVQSPRYKIIEKKQPVAFWCNPISGHNTLYWYLQNLGQGPELLIRYENEEAVDDSQLPKDRFSAERLKGVDSTLKIQPAELGDSAVYLCASSLKPSSYNEQFFGPGTRLTVL.

The chain is built from TRBV24-1 and TRBJ1-5; D remains ambiguous. The CDR3 sequence is 15 residues long. Trimming took 3 bases from V and 1 from J, leaving 9 bases between them. Germline-derived CDR1 and CDR2 are KGHDR and SFDVKD. For the CDR3, the DNA is TGTGCCACCAGTGATACCCCGGAGAGCAATCAGCCCCAGCATTTT. Its translation is CATSDTPESNQPQHF.

This clone was counted many times. The V gene is TRBV6-4, the J gene TRBJ2-1, with TRBD2 matching over 7 bases. From germline, CDR1 is MRHNA and CDR2 SNTAGT. Trimming removed 4 bases from V and 8 bases from J; junction bases left unmatched: 11. The CDR3 extends over 15 amino acids. CDR3 DNA sequence: TGTGCCAGCAGTGTTATCGGGGGGACTGGCTATGAGCAGTTCTTC. Its protein is CASSVIGGTGYEQFF.

This chain connects TRBV10-3 to TRBJ2-7, with 7 positions matching TRBD2. The germline CDR1 and CDR2 sequences are ENHRY and SYGVKD. This CDR3 is built from 14 residues. V trimming: 6 bases; J trimming: 2 bases; junction bases outside the gene matches: 7. The CDR3 spells CAIRPREETYEQYF. Written as DNA, the CDR3 is TGTGCCATCAGACCCCGGGAGGAAACCTACGAGCAGTACTTC.

The V gene is TRBV11-3, the J gene TRBJ2-7; D remains ambiguous. The V gene's germline CDR1 is SGHNT and CDR2 YENEEA. Trimming cost V 1 base and J 7 bases, with 5 bases left between them. The CDR3 has 11 residues. The CDR3 DNA reads as TGTGCCAGCAGCTTAGGCACAGAGCAGTACTTC. The encoded protein is CASSLGTEQYF.